What follows describes a single T cell receptor beta chain. The entry originates in a study of T cells in Graves' hyperthyroidism and ophthalmopathy. RNA transcripts provided the source from which TCR beta CDR3 regions were amplified. During a first-round RT-PCR of the TCR CDR3, the HTBI primer set was used. TCRdb called the multiplex PCR reads again in MiXCR, with one record for every CDR3 protein. In the table there are a few hundred thousand distinct CDR3 sequences, approximately 23% of which are singletons. Clinical Activity Scores of at least 3, NOSPECS grades of at least 4 and durations under 3 months characterized ophthalmopathy patients. CDR1 and CDR2 (germline): MDHEN, SYDVKM. There are 14 residues in the CDR3. V was pared by 2 bases and J by 5 bases, with 12 bases between.

This TCR was recovered from a man aged 30 to 39 with Graves' ophthalmopathy. The specimen sequenced was blood. The chain couples TRBV28 to TRBJ1-2, with D possibly being TRBD1 (6 bases). CDR3 residues: CASSLVRGGYGYTF. As DNA, the CDR3 is TGTGCCAGCAGTTTAGTTAGGGGGGGATATGGCTACACCTTC.